Below are 4 T cell receptor beta chains sequenced from a single sample in a study of blood T cell repertoires in COVID-19. Sequencing used immunoSEQ multiplex PCR; TCRdb keeps in-frame clones, though not all of them. Of 130,000 or so clones listed, 84% are singletons. Sequencing was carried out using peripheral blood. The receptor source for this set is a man in his sixties with acute or convalescent COVID-19.

The chain joins TRBV27 to TRBJ1-5, with D unclear. This CDR3 region has 14 residues. Germline V gene sequence: CDR1 MNHEY, CDR2 SMNVEV (reference sequence). Trimming shortened V by 5 bases and J by 6 bases, and 14 bases separated the two germline ends. DNA for the CDR3: TGTGCCAGCAGTCCCTCGGGTATCGGTCAGCCCCAGCATTTT. Amino acid sequence: CASSPSGIGQPQHF.

The chain combines TRBV11-2 with TRBJ2-7; 13 nucleotides match TRBD2. CDR3 length: 17 amino acids. Germline-derived CDR1 and CDR2 are SGHAT and FQNNGV. Trimming removed 1 base from V and 4 bases from J; junction bases left unmatched: 7. The CDR3 DNA reads TGTGCCAGCAGCTTAGGGGTGACTAGCGGGAGGCCGTACGAGCAGTACTTC. Translation: CASSLGVTSGRPYEQYF.

The rearrangement links TRBV10-3 to TRBJ2-1; TRBD2 might be the D (7 bases). Deletions cut 9 bases from V and 8 bases from J, with 20 bases between. CDR1 and CDR2 from the germline V gene are ENHRY and SYGVKD. This CDR3 has 14 residues. This chain's CDR3 is CAMGAGEGYHEQFF. In DNA, the CDR3 is TGTGCCATGGGGGCAGGGGAGGGGTACCATGAGCAGTTCTTC.

The genes are TRBV6-2 or TRBV6-3 and TRBJ2-2; 10 bases fit TRBD2. The germline CDR1 and CDR2 sequences are MNHEY and SVGEGT. The CDR3 covers 17 residues. V shed 5 bases, J shed 4 bases, and the junction held 10 bases outside the gene matches. Here the CDR3 DNA reads TGTGCCAGCAGTAACCCAGGACTAGCGGTTCTCACCGGGGAGCTGTTTTTT. This sequence encodes CASSNPGLAVLTGELFF.